One and the same sample provided the 20 T cell receptor beta chains below, sequenced in a study of shared clonotypes between healthy human individuals (dated by TCRdb to 2020 to 2021). Libraries were prepared through the immunoSEQ multiplex PCR assay. The source is immuneACCESS, and TCRdb retained only in-frame sequences with V and J called. Part of the clones is not carried over; for the studies checked, unresolved V genes explain less than half of this, and the remainder is unexplained. This sample comprises about 590,000 clones, less than 97% of them detected only once. 0.085% to 0.11% of the sample goes to the ten largest clones. CD8 naive samples were obtained by positive selection for CCR7 among CD45RO-negative cells, yielding a CD45RA+CCR7+ population from which TemRA cells were excluded. The material sequenced was naive CD8+ T cells sorted from blood. In light of the paper, this sample's cell subset or site label describes: CD45RA+CCR7+. Every receptor here comes from a woman aged 25 to 39 in good health.

This chain joins TRBV28 and TRBJ2-2; TRBD2 is a possible D gene (5 bases). Germline loops: CDR1 MDHEN, CDR2 SYDVKM. Trimming pared 1 base from V and 8 bases from J, leaving 14 bases between. The CDR3 runs 15 residues. The CDR3: CASSLSGIGVGELFF. CDR3 coding DNA: TGTGCCAGCAGTTTATCGGGGATCGGGGTGGGGGAGCTGTTTTTT.

The CDR3 loop reads CASSSQGTSTDTQYF. In nucleotides, the CDR3 is TGTGCCAGCAGCTCGCAGGGGACAAGCACAGATACGCAGTATTTT. J is TRBJ2-3 and V is TRBV5-6; maybe TRBD1 (6 bases). Germline CDR1 is SGHDT and CDR2 is YYEEEE. This CDR3 has 15 residues. V was pared by 3 bases and J by 0 bases, with 11 bases between.

The rearrangement joins TRBV6-5 to TRBJ2-7, with TRBD1 identical over 9 bases. From germline, CDR1 is MNHEY and CDR2 SVGAGI. Unmatched junction bases numbered 8, after V lost 4 bases and J lost 1 base. There are 16 residues in the CDR3. The CDR3 is CASSSPRTGDSYEQYF. The CDR3, as DNA: TGTGCCAGCAGTTCCCCCCGGACAGGGGATTCCTACGAGCAGTACTTC.

The chain combines TRBV28 with TRBJ2-7; a weak D match, TRBD1 (5 bases). V lost 6 bases and J lost 2, with 17 bases in between. Germline CDR1 MDHEN, CDR2 SYDVKM. The CDR3 has 15 amino acids. The CDR3 spells CASRPGWGPAYEQYF. The CDR3 DNA reads as TGTGCCAGCAGGCCAGGGTGGGGCCCCGCCTACGAGCAGTACTTC.

The chain combines TRBV11-2 with TRBJ2-1, with 9 bases that match TRBD1. The CDR3 has 17 amino acids. The V gene's germline CDR1 is SGHAT and CDR2 FQNNGV. Losses at the gene ends were 2 bases for V and 2 bases for J; bases not matched to a gene: 7. CDR3 in DNA: TGTGCCAGCAGCTTACACACAGGGGGCACCGCCTACAATGAGCAGTTCTTC. It specifies CASSLHTGGTAYNEQFF. Drawing the rest from reference TRBV11-2 and TRBJ2-1, the complete variable domain is EAGVAQSPRYKIIEKRQSVAFWCNPISGHATLYWYQQILGQGPKLLIQFQNNGVVDDSQLPKDRFSAERLKGVDSTLKIQPAKLEDSAVYLCASSLHTGGTAYNEQFFGPGTRLTVL.

This clone was observed a handful of times. The gene calls are TRBV10-3 and TRBJ1-2; possible D gene TRBD1, 5 bases. CDR1 is ENHRY, CDR2 SYGVKD, per germline. The CDR3 consists of 14 residues. V lost 6 bases and J lost 3, with 14 bases in between. This CDR3 is CAISSGLSHYGYTF. CDR3 DNA sequence: TGTGCCATCAGCTCGGGACTATCCCACTATGGCTACACCTTC.

V gene TRBV2 combines with J gene TRBJ2-2, with D perhaps being TRBD1 or TRBD2 (7 bases each). V dropped 6 bases and J dropped 7 bases, with 12 bases sitting between them. The germline V gene has CDR1 SNHLY and CDR2 FYNNEI. This CDR3 contains 13 residues. This CDR3 is CASRAGQHGELFF. The CDR3 coding sequence is TGTGCCAGCAGAGCGGGACAGCACGGGGAGCTGTTTTTT.

V and J are TRBV28 and TRBJ2-1; TRBD1 matches 9 bases. The V gene's germline CDR1 is MDHEN and CDR2 SYDVKM. CDR3 length: 15 amino acids. Germline trimming cut 3 bases from V and 8 bases from J; bases unmatched to any gene: 8. CDR3 amino acids: CASSFSQGAGDEQFF. The CDR3 nucleotides are TGTGCCAGCAGTTTTTCACAGGGGGCGGGGGATGAGCAGTTCTTC.

This clone was recorded only once. The genes are TRBV6-1 and TRBJ1-5; D might be TRBD1 (6 bases). Between the trimmed V and J ends, which lost 1 base and 0 bases, there was a span of 13 bases. The CDR3 has 17 amino acids. Germline V lookup: CDR1 MNHNS, CDR2 SASEGT. CDR3 coding DNA: TGTGCCAGCAGTGAAGGCAGGGGAGGATATAGCAATCAGCCCCAGCATTTT. This codes for CASSEGRGGYSNQPQHF.

The gene calls are TRBV5-1 and TRBJ2-3; D gene uncertain. Looked up from germline, CDR1 is SGHRS and CDR2 is YFSETQ. V lost 5 bases and J lost 2, with 9 bases in between. The CDR3 totals 13 residues. The CDR3 spells CASSGQNTDTQYF. The DNA of the CDR3 is TGCGCCAGCAGTGGTCAGAACACAGATACGCAGTATTTT.

V gene TRBV5-1 combines with J gene TRBJ1-5, with 7 bases identical to TRBD1. The J segment lost 8 bases and the V segment lost 0 bases, leaving 11 bases of the junction unmatched. CDR3 length equals 16 residues. Germline-derived CDR1 and CDR2 are SGHRS and YFSETQ. The CDR3 region has the DNA TGCGCCAGCAGCTTGGGATTTGACAGGGATAATGAGCCCCAGCATTTT. Translating gives CASSLGFDRDNEPQHF. Full variable domain (missing parts from reference TRBV5-1 and TRBJ1-5): KAGVTQTPRYLIKTRGQQVTLSCSPISGHRSVSWYQQTPGQGLQFLFEYFSETQRNKGNFPGRFSGRQFSNSRSEMNVSTLELGDSALYLCASSLGFDRDNEPQHFGDGTRLSIL.

A few counts support this clone. The V and J genes are TRBV19 and TRBJ2-5, with D tentatively TRBD1 (5 bases). The closer fit of TRBJ2-7 to the DNA end suggests the J call may be wrong. Per the germline V gene, CDR1 is LNHDA and CDR2 is SQIVND (reference sequence). This CDR3 contains 14 residues. As DNA, the CDR3 is TGTGCCAGTTCCGACAGTTCCGGCTCCTACGAGCAGTACTTC. Its protein is CASSDSSGSYEQYF.

The chain employs TRBV5-4 and TRBJ1-1; D remains unclear. There are 14 residues in the CDR3. The V gene lost 6 bases and the J gene lost 0 bases, with 12 bases spanning the gap. Germline V gene sequence: CDR1 SGHNT, CDR2 YYREEE (reference sequence). DNA for the CDR3: TGTGCCAGCACCCTCGCGGGCATGAACACTGAAGCTTTCTTT. This sequence encodes CASTLAGMNTEAFF.

With respect to this clone: Other nucleotide sequences in the sample specify the same CDR3. The J gene is TRBJ2-1, the V gene TRBV27; 7 nucleotides match TRBD1. Trimming cost V 3 bases and J 5 bases; bases outside gene matches: 4. The V gene's germline CDR1 is MNHEY and CDR2 SMNVEV (reference sequence). This CDR3 has 14 amino acids. The CDR3, as DNA: TGTGCCAGCAGTTTGCGACAGGGTAACAATGAGCAGTTCTTC. Translation gives CASSLRQGNNEQFF.

CDR3 in amino acids: CAIRTGSNEKLFF. The DNA of the CDR3 is TGTGCCATCAGGACAGGGAGTAATGAAAAACTGTTTTTT. The V gene is TRBV10-3, the J gene TRBJ1-4, with 7 bases matching TRBD1. Unmatched junction bases numbered 2, after V lost 6 bases and J lost 4 bases. The CDR3 loop spans 13 amino acids. CDR1 is ENHRY, CDR2 SYGVKD, per germline.

This sequence joins TRBV19 and TRBJ2-1; TRBD2 might be the D (7 bases). From germline, CDR1 is LNHDA and CDR2 SQIVND (reference sequence). With 5 bases removed from V and 3 bases from J, the gap between germline ends came to 26 bases. The CDR3 spans 19 residues. CDR3 residues: CASSPQGGRSLRGYNEQFF. CDR3 sequence (DNA): TGTGCCAGTAGTCCACAGGGAGGGAGGTCCTTACGAGGCTACAATGAGCAGTTCTTC.

The CDR3 spells CASSIVAGPILGYTF. The CDR3 region has the DNA TGTGCCAGTAGTATCGTGGCGGGACCGATCCTCGGCTACACCTTC. The rearrangement joins TRBV19 to TRBJ1-2; weak D call: TRBD1 (5 bases). The germline V gene has CDR1 LNHDA and CDR2 SQIVND (reference sequence). The V gene lost 3 bases and the J gene lost 8 bases, with 19 bases spanning the gap. The CDR3 is 15 residues long.

The V gene is TRBV7-9, the J gene TRBJ2-7; D perhaps matches TRBD1 (6 bases). In germline, CDR1 is SEHNR, CDR2 FQNEAQ (reference sequence). CDR3 length equals 14 residues. V was clipped by 4 bases and J by 6 bases, with 16 bases between them. The CDR3 reads CASSSSTTGLEQYF. In DNA, the CDR3 is TGTGCCAGCAGCTCCTCGACCACAGGGCTCGAGCAGTACTTC.

The count of this clone is one. The chain carries TRBV5-1 and TRBJ2-1; TRBD2 matches 15 bases. Germline-derived CDR1 and CDR2 are SGHRS and YFSETQ. Germline trimming cut 4 bases from V and 7 bases from J; bases unmatched to any gene: 6. The CDR3 is 16 residues long. This chain's CDR3 is CASSPGLAGGLNEQFF. CDR3 in DNA: TGCGCCAGCAGCCCAGGACTAGCGGGAGGGTTGAATGAGCAGTTCTTC.

The chain joins TRBV27 to TRBJ2-7; 12 bases are a match to TRBD2. V shed 6 bases and J 5 bases; nucleotides not matched to a gene: 8. The germline V gene encodes CDR1 MNHEY and CDR2 SMNVEV (reference sequence). The CDR3 runs 15 residues. The CDR3 loop is CASRTLAGGINEQYF. The CDR3 DNA is TGTGCCAGCAGGACTCTAGCGGGAGGGATTAACGAGCAGTACTTC.